The 6 T cell receptor beta chains below all came from one sample that was sequenced in a study of a mutant IDH1 vaccine in newly diagnosed glioma. The antigens for these receptors are not known. Time point noted: week 5, during vaccination. Each dose of the vaccine consisted of 300 ug of mutant IDH1 20-mer peptide, with topical imiquimod. Libraries were prepared by immunoSEQ multiplex PCR; TCRdb keeps only in-frame clonotypes and omits some of them. Of 32,000 or so clones listed, approximately 80% were seen once; the top ten hold approximately 22%. The specimen was PBMCs, collected from a glioma patient whose treatment included an IDH1 peptide vaccine. The receptor source for this set is a man aged 25 to 45 with glioma.

This clone appeared a single time. This chain joins TRBV4-1 and TRBJ2-2; TRBD1 aligns across 7 bases. CDR1 is MGHRA, CDR2 YSYEKL, per germline. The V and J ends lost 0 bases and 6 bases, in that order; junction bases with no gene match: 1. This CDR3 contains 14 residues. CDR3 sequence (DNA): TGCGCCAGCAGCCAAGACCAGGGGGCCGGGGAGCTGTTTTTT. This gives the protein CASSQDQGAGELFF.

The chain carries TRBV14 and TRBJ1-4; a weak D match, TRBD1 (5 bases). The germline V gene encodes CDR1 SGHDN and CDR2 FVKESK. V shed 0 bases and J shed 6 bases, with 20 bases lying between them. The CDR3 spans 18 residues. Written as DNA, the CDR3 is TGTGCCAGCAGCCAAGATGGATCTGAGGGGCCCCGGGATGAAAAACTGTTTTTT. Protein: CASSQDGSEGPRDEKLFF.

This clone was seen a few times. CDR3 sequence: CASSQQPTGGNSPLHF. The CDR3 DNA reads TGTGCCAGCAGCCAGCAGCCGACAGGGGGCAATTCACCCCTCCACTTT. V is TRBV7-8 and J is TRBJ1-6; 10 bases match TRBD1. This CDR3 spans 16 amino acids. Germline V gene sequence: CDR1 SGHVS, CDR2 FQNEAQ. The V and J ends lost 5 bases and 7 bases, in that order; junction bases with no gene match: 8. The variable domain in full, with the rest retrieved from reference TRBV7-8 and TRBJ1-6, is GAGVSQSPRYKVAKRGQDVALRCDPISGHVSLFWYQQALGQGPEFLTYFQNEAQLDKSGLPSDRFFAERPEGSVSTLKIQRTQQEDSAVYLCASSQQPTGGNSPLHFGNGTRLTVT.

This rearrangement joins TRBV27 to TRBJ2-7; 10 nucleotides line up with TRBD1. In germline, CDR1 is MNHEY, CDR2 SMNVEV (reference sequence). V dropped 9 bases and J dropped 3; count of bases not matched to a gene: 5. The CDR3 covers 13 residues. The CDR3 region is CASGDRGFYEQYF. The CDR3 nucleotides are TGTGCCAGTGGGGACAGGGGATTCTACGAGCAGTACTTC.

This clone was found once. The chain recombines TRBV28 with TRBJ1-5, with D possibly TRBD1 on 6 matching bases. Germline CDR1 MDHEN, CDR2 SYDVKM. The CDR3 spans 15 residues. V was trimmed by 7 bases and J by 2 bases, leaving 15 bases between them. In nucleotides, the CDR3 is TGTGCCAGCACCCGATCAGGGGACGGCAATCAGCCCCAGCATTTT. Residues: CASTRSGDGNQPQHF.

The rearrangement joins TRBV9 to TRBJ2-5; TRBD1 aligns across 8 bases. Trimming at V came to 6 bases and at J to 5 bases, leaving 9 bases not matched to a gene. Looked up from germline, CDR1 is SGDLS and CDR2 is YYNGEE. This CDR3 has 14 residues. CDR3 DNA: TGTGCCAGCACCCCGACAGGGGTTGGGGAGACCCAGTACTTC. Its translation is CASTPTGVGETQYF. Full variable domain (missing parts from reference TRBV9 and TRBJ2-5): DSGVTQTPKHLITATGQRVTLRCSPRSGDLSVYWYQQSLDQGLQFLIQYYNGEERAKGNILERFSAQQFPDLHSELNLSSLELGDSALYFCASTPTGVGETQYFGPGTRLLVL.